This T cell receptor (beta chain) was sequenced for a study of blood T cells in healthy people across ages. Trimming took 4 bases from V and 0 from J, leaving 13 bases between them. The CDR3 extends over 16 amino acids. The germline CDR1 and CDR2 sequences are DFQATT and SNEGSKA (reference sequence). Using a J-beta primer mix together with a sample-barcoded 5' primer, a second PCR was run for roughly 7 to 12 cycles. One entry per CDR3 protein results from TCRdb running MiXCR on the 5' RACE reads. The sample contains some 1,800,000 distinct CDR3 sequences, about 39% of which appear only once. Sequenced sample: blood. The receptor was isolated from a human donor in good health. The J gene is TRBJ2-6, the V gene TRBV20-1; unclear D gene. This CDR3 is CSAMVRPSSGANVLTF. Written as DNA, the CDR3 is TGCAGTGCTATGGTGAGACCAAGCTCTGGGGCCAACGTCCTGACTTTC.